A single sample gave rise to the 14 T cell receptor beta chains below, sequenced in a study of T cell responses to AZD1222 COVID-19 vaccine. Sequenced by immunoSEQ multiplex PCR; TCRdb stores in-frame clones only, minus some. This sample yields approximately 79,000 clones, of which 88% are seen a single time; around 17% belongs to the top ten. The material was peripheral blood, obtained on day 0 of AZD1222 vaccination. The receptors come from an adult in good health.

The chain carries TRBV10-3 and TRBJ1-1; weak D call: TRBD1 (6 bases). The length of the CDR3 is 12 residues. Between the trimmed V and J ends, which lost 8 bases and 3 bases, there was a span of 10 bases. Per the germline V gene, CDR1 is ENHRY and CDR2 is SYGVKD. The CDR3 region is CAIGGTDTEAFF. For the CDR3, the DNA is TGTGCCATCGGGGGCACCGACACTGAAGCTTTCTTT.

This clone is a singleton in its sample. The rearrangement uses TRBV5-4 and TRBJ1-2; no firm D call. CDR3 length equals 13 residues. CDR1 and CDR2 (germline): SGHNT, YYREEE (reference sequence). V lost 4 bases, J lost 9 bases, and 16 bases lay in between. The CDR3 bases are TGTGCCAGCAGCGAGGCACCTATGGGAAGCTACACCTTC. It encodes CASSEAPMGSYTF.

The rearrangement links TRBV18 to TRBJ1-6; 10 bases are shared with TRBD1. Germline V gene data show CDR1 as KGHSH and CDR2 as LQKENI. The CDR3 extends over 16 amino acids. V was pared by 0 bases and J by 7 bases, with 3 bases of the junction left unmatched. DNA for the CDR3: TGTGCCAGCTCACCACCCGACAGGGGGCGAAATTCACCCCTCCACTTT. It yields the protein CASSPPDRGRNSPLHF. Based on the CDR3 plus reference TRBV18 and TRBJ1-6, the full variable domain is NAGVMQNPRHLVRRRGQEARLRCSPMKGHSHVYWYRQLPEEGLKFMVYLQKENIIDESGMPKERFSAEFPKEGPSILRIQQVVRGDSAAYFCASSPPDRGRNSPLHFGNGTRLTVT.

CDR3 in amino acids: CASRLTSGTYEQYF. The DNA for the CDR3 is TGTGCCAGCAGGTTGACTAGCGGAACTTACGAGCAGTACTTC. The rearrangement joins TRBV28 to TRBJ2-7, with TRBD2 identical over 9 bases. The CDR3 sequence is 14 residues long. Germline CDR1 is MDHEN and CDR2 is SYDVKM. Germline trimming cut 6 bases from V and 4 bases from J; bases unmatched to any gene: 7.

The chain uses TRBV6-2 or TRBV6-3 and TRBJ1-5; TRBD1 aligns across 8 bases. Trimming removed 5 bases from V and 6 bases from J; junction bases left unmatched: 3. Germline V gene sequence: CDR1 MNHEY, CDR2 SVGEGT. CDR3 length: 13 amino acids. CDR3 in DNA: TGTGCCAGCAGTGGGACAGGTGTTCAGCCCCAGCATTTT. This sequence encodes CASSGTGVQPQHF.

This clone was seen once. CDR3 nucleotide sequence: TGTGCCAGCAGCCATGGCGGCACTGAAGCTTTCTTT. It translates to CASSHGGTEAFF. The chain links TRBV11-3 to TRBJ1-1, with D hard to call. Germline V gene sequence: CDR1 SGHNT, CDR2 YENEEA. The CDR3 covers 12 residues. The germline V and J ends were trimmed by 5 bases and 4 bases, with 8 bases remaining between them. The full variable domain, with the rest looked up from reference TRBV11-3 and TRBJ1-1, is EAGVVQSPRYKIIEKKQPVAFWCNPISGHNTLYWYLQNLGQGPELLIRYENEEAVDDSQLPKDRFSAERLKGVDSTLKIQPAELGDSAVYLCASSHGGTEAFFGQGTRLTVV.

The chain uses TRBV5-1 and TRBJ2-6; no reliable D call. The germline CDR1 and CDR2 sequences are SGHRS and YFSETQ. Trimming cost V 4 bases and J 0 bases, with 8 bases left between them. This CDR3 is built from 15 residues. This CDR3 is CASSLLASGANVLTF. CDR3 DNA sequence: TGCGCCAGCAGCCTCTTGGCCTCTGGGGCCAACGTCCTGACTTTC.

As DNA, the CDR3 is TGTGCCAGCAGCTTGTCACTAGAAAACACCGGGGAGCTGTTTTTT. Translation: CASSLSLENTGELFF. The chain has TRBV5-4 and TRBJ2-2, with TRBD2 as a possible D gene (5 bases). CDR1 is SGHNT and CDR2 is YYREEE in the germline V gene (reference sequence). Trimming cost V 1 base and J 2 bases, with 9 bases left between them. CDR3 size: 15 residues.

The V gene is TRBV19, the J gene TRBJ1-5; D gene ambiguous. V lost 3 bases and J lost 4, with 10 bases in between. Germline V gene lookup returns CDR1 LNHDA and CDR2 SQIVND (reference sequence). CDR3 length: 14 amino acids. The CDR3 spells CASSMVSGNQPQHF. CDR3 DNA: TGTGCCAGTAGTATGGTCTCTGGGAATCAGCCCCAGCATTTT.

The chain uses TRBV29-1 and TRBJ1-2; 8 bases are shared with TRBD1. V was clipped by 2 bases and J by 4 bases; unmatched bases: 15. Germline V gives CDR1 SQVTM, CDR2 ANQGSEA. CDR3 length: 17 amino acids. The CDR3: CSVETRMGQAWGYGYTF. In nucleotides, the CDR3 is TGCAGCGTTGAAACCCGGATGGGACAGGCGTGGGGCTATGGCTACACCTTC.

This chain links TRBV28 with TRBJ2-1; 8 nucleotides line up with TRBD1. The CDR3 spans 16 residues. The junction had 6 bases not matched to a gene; V was cut back by 1 base and J by 4 bases. Germline CDR1 and CDR2: MDHEN and SYDVKM. The CDR3 protein is CASSLLGQGAYNEQFF. For the CDR3, the DNA is TGTGCCAGCAGTTTATTGGGGCAGGGGGCTTACAATGAGCAGTTCTTC.

The rearrangement links TRBV5-6 to TRBJ1-5, with D unresolved. Trimming removed 1 base from V and 2 bases from J, with 13 bases in between. The CDR3 covers 16 residues. Germline V gene sequence: CDR1 SGHDT, CDR2 YYEEEE. CDR3 loop: CASSLWRSYGNQPQHF. The CDR3 coding sequence is TGTGCCAGCAGCTTGTGGAGGTCCTATGGCAATCAGCCCCAGCATTTT.

The chain employs TRBV18 and TRBJ1-5; D is unclear. The CDR3 has 16 residues. The germline gives CDR1 KGHSH, CDR2 LQKENI. V was cut by 3 bases and J by 7 bases, with 19 bases left in between. The CDR3 reads CASSPPLTGNGQPQHF. The DNA for the CDR3 is TGTGCCAGCTCACCTCCTTTAACGGGTAACGGGCAGCCCCAGCATTTT.

This rearrangement joins TRBV4-1 to TRBJ2-3; the D is unclear. The V and J ends lost 4 bases and 1 base respectively, with 12 bases between them. The CDR3 length is 15 residues. Looked up from germline, CDR1 is MGHRA and CDR2 is YSYEKL. The CDR3 sequence: CASSPVRVGTDTQYF. CDR3 nucleotides: TGCGCCAGCAGCCCTGTGAGAGTTGGCACAGATACGCAGTATTTT.